This entry describes one T cell receptor beta chain. Its antigen is currently unknown. Measured with immunoSEQ multiplex PCR; TCRdb has only the in-frame clones, and not every one. The sample carries some 120,000 clones, 88% recorded once. This record belongs to a study of T cell responses to AZD1222 COVID-19 vaccine. Study findings and constraints: Spike as a whole was targeted by vaccine-associated CD4 TCRs, dominant at 160-218 and 743-854. Variant regions that are unmutated are reportedly the target of nearly half of spike-specific TCRs. In a largely white British group with more females than males, clonal diversity was possibly underestimated.

Germline V gene lookup returns CDR1 MDHEN and CDR2 SYDVKM. The CDR3 covers 13 residues. J gave up 4 bases and V 7 bases, and 6 bases lay outside the gene matches. The material sequenced was peripheral blood, taken on day 0 of MenACWY control vaccination. The chain employs TRBV28 and TRBJ1-2, with TRBD1 identical over 7 bases. The TCR sequence derives from an adult in good health. In DNA form, the CDR3 reads TGTGCCAGCACCACTGACAGGGTCTATGGCTACACCTTC. Protein product: CASTTDRVYGYTF.